This T cell receptor (beta chain) is from a study of Ad26.COV2.S vaccination and SARS-CoV-2 variants. Broader study findings: The authors reported substantial breadth in spike-specific CD8+ and CD4+ T cell responses after vaccination. Non-spike TCR breadth was similar in vaccine and placebo recipients.

Regarding this clone: The antigen is not known.

The CDR3 runs to 14 residues. J gave up 10 bases and V 8 bases, and 6 bases lay outside the gene matches. Germline CDR1 is MGHDK and CDR2 is SYGVNS. Sequenced by immunoSEQ multiplex PCR; TCRdb stores in-frame clones only, minus some. There are roughly 350,000 clones in the sample; roughly 90% occur only once, and around 6.4% lies in the top ten. Treatment given: about 20 received Ad26.COV2.S at low or high dose, single or two shots; 5 received placebo; per-sample allocation not given. The investigators took samples on day 63 after the first vaccine or placebo injection. The sample here was peripheral blood, taken in a trial of Ad26.COV2.S vaccine versus placebo. The TCR sequence derives from a person aged 18-65 years who received the Ad26.COV2.S COVID-19 vaccine or a placebo. V and J are TRBV25-1 and TRBJ1-6; 12 bases align to TRBD1. CDR3 amino acids: CASGTGTGGSPLHF. As DNA, the CDR3 is TGTGCCAGCGGAACCGGGACAGGGGGCTCACCCCTCCACTTT.